This T cell receptor (beta chain) emerged from a study of T cell responses to AZD1222 COVID-19 vaccine. Produced via immunoSEQ multiplex PCR; TCRdb's table is partial and in-frame only. The sample shows about 160,000 clones, just over 90% of them seen only once. Sample: peripheral blood, taken on day 0 of MenACWY control vaccination. This receptor was taken from an adult in good health.

CDR3 region: CASSQGWGRTGELFF. In DNA, the CDR3 is TGCGCCAGCAGCCAGGGGTGGGGGAGGACCGGGGAGCTGTTTTTT. The chain links TRBV4-1 to TRBJ2-2, with D perhaps TRBD2 (6 bases). CDR3 size: 15 residues. The V gene lost 3 bases and the J gene lost 5 bases, with 13 bases spanning the gap. The germline V gene has CDR1 MGHRA and CDR2 YSYEKL.